This record looks at one T cell receptor (beta chain) sequence and its context. This sample stems from a study of PD-1 blockade in classical Hodgkin lymphoma. No patient escaped relapse after autologous stem cell transplantation, and brentuximab vedotin exposure varied. Generated by immunoSEQ multiplex PCR, the TCRdb table keeps only in-frame clones and is missing some. This sample yields 95,000 or so clones, of which roughly 83% are seen a single time; 9% to 15% belongs to the top ten. Germline V lookup: CDR1 MNHNY, CDR2 SVGAGI (reference sequence). J was trimmed by 5 bases and V by 6 bases; bases with no gene match: 8. CDR3 length equals 14 residues.

This sequence was found in a human donor with classical Hodgkin lymphoma. The sample in question was peripheral blood mononuclear cells (PBMCs), obtained at baseline. The genes are TRBV6-6 and TRBJ2-7, with 9 bases identical to TRBD1. DNA for the CDR3: TGTGCCAGCAGGGGATGGGACAGGGACCACGAGCAGTACTTC. Protein: CASRGWDRDHEQYF.